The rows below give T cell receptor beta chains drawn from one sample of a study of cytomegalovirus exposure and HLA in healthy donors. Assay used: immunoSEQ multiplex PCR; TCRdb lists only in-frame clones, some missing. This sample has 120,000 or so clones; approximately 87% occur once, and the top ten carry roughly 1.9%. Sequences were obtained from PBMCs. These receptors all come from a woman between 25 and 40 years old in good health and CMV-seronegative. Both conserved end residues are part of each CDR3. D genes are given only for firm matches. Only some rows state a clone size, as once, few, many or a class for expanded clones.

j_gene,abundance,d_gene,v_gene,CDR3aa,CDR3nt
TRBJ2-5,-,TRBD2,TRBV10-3,CAIRGLAEQETQYF,TGTGCCATCAGAGGACTAGCGGAGCAAGAGACCCAGTACTTC
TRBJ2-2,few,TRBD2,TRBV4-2,CASSQPTSGVDPNTGELFF,TGTGCCAGCAGCCAACCAACTAGCGGGGTTGACCCGAACACCGGGGAGCTGTTTTTT
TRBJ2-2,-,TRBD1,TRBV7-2,CASSYRDRGRVGTGELFF,TGTGCCAGCAGCTACCGGGACAGGGGGCGCGTGGGCACCGGGGAGCTGTTTTTT
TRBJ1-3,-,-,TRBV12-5,CASSGAGNGNTIYF,TGTGCTAGTTCCGGAGCGGGGAACGGAAACACCATATATTTT
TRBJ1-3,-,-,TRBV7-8,CASSRALTGPEVNTIYF,TGTGCCAGCAGCCGCGCGCTAACAGGGCCTGAGGTGAACACCATATATTTT
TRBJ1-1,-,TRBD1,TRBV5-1,CASSSRRGENTEAFF,TGCGCCAGCAGCTCCCGCAGGGGGGAGAACACTGAAGCTTTCTTT
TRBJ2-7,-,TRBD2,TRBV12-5,CASGLVVAGDYEQYF,TGTGCTAGTGGTTTGGTGGTAGCGGGGGACTACGAGCAGTACTTC
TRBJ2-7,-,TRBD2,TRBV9,CASSVALAGALREQYF,TGTGCCAGCAGCGTGGCCTTAGCGGGGGCCCTCAGGGAGCAGTACTTC
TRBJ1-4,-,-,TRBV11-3,CASSLDLAGTNEKLFF,TGTGCCAGCAGCTTAGATCTGGCAGGGACTAATGAAAAACTGTTTTTT
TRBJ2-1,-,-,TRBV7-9,CASSSAQAVNEQFF,TGTGCCAGCAGCTCCGCACAGGCCGTCAATGAGCAGTTCTTC
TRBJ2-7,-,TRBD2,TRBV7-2,CASSFLAGGPSYEQYF,TGTGCCAGCAGCTTTTTAGCGGGGGGGCCTTCCTACGAGCAGTACTTC
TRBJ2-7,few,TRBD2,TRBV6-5,CASSYGGAGTYEQYF,TGTGCCAGCAGTTACGGGGGAGCGGGAACCTACGAGCAGTACTTC
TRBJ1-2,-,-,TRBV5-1,CATSADFYGYTF,TGCGCCACCAGTGCAGATTTCTATGGCTACACCTTC
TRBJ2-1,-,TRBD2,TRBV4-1,CASSPSGGGNNEQFF,TGCGCCAGCAGTCCTTCTGGCGGGGGGAACAATGAGCAGTTCTTC
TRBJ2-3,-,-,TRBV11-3,CASSLEGRFGEWDTDTQYF,TGTGCCAGCAGCTTAGAGGGAAGATTTGGGGAGTGGGACACAGATACGCAGTATTTT
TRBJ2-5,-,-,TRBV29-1,CSVVPSGPGTQYF,TGCAGCGTTGTTCCCAGTGGGCCAGGGACCCAGTACTTC
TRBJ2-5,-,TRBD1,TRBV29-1,CSGRGPQETQYF,TGCAGCGGCAGGGGGCCCCAAGAGACCCAGTACTTC
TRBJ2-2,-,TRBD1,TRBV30,CAMTGTTGELFF,TGTGCCATGACAGGGACCACCGGGGAGCTGTTTTTT
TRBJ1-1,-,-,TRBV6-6,CASRPRDSNTEAFF,TGTGCCAGCAGACCCAGGGACTCGAACACTGAAGCTTTCTTT
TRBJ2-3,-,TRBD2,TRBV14,CASSLYDLAGSTDTQYF,TGTGCCAGCAGCCTTTATGATCTAGCGGGTAGCACAGATACGCAGTATTTT
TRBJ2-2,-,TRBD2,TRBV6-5,CASTSGGEAGELFF,TGTGCCAGCACTAGCGGGGGGGAGGCCGGGGAGCTGTTTTTT
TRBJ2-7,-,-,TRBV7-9,CASSRGPWDEQYF,TGTGCCAGCAGCAGAGGCCCCTGGGACGAGCAGTACTTC
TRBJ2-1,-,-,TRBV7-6,CASSLGLAGNPYNEQFF,TGTGCCAGCAGCTTAGGCTTAGCAGGGAACCCCTACAATGAGCAGTTCTTC
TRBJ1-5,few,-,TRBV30,CAWNDRNQPQHF,TGTGCCTGGAATGACAGGAATCAGCCCCAGCATTTT